The sample holds a few counts of the clone carrying this TCR beta chain. Germline V lookup: CDR1 SGHKS, CDR2 YYEKEE (reference sequence). Trimming removed 4 bases at V and 7 bases at J, with 12 bases between. The CDR3 covers 13 residues. These data belong to a study of blood T cell repertoires in COVID-19. Study information: PBMCs, B-cell-depleted T cells, or T cells provided the cDNA or gDNA that made up the material.

Authors' analysis steps: Using reference gene primer amplification, nucleated cell counts were estimated. TCRdb keeps only in-frame clones here, not all; method: immunoSEQ multiplex PCR. V and J calls plus clone size are reproduced from that table; the DNA served to infer D and trimming. The top ten clones hold just under 25% of a sample with 90,000 or so clones, around 80% of them seen once. Specimen: peripheral blood. The TCR sequence derives from a man aged 60 to 69 with acute or convalescent COVID-19. The V call is TRBV5-5, the J call TRBJ1-5, with D unclear. The CDR3 nucleotides are TGTGCCAGCAGCCCCCCGGCGGGGCAGCCCCAGCATTTT. Its translation: CASSPPAGQPQHF.